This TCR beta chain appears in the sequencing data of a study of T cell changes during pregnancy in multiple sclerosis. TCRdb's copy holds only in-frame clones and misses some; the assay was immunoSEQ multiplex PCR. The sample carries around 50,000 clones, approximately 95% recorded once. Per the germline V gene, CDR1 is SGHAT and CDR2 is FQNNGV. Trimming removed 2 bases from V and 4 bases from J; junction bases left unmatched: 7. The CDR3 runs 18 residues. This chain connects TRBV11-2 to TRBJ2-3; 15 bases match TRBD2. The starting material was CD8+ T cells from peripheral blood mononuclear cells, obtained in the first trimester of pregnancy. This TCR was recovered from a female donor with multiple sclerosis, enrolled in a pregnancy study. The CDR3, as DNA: TGTGCCAGCAGCTTACGGACTAGCGGGAGGGCCATCCCAGATACGCAGTATTTT. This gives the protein CASSLRTSGRAIPDTQYF.